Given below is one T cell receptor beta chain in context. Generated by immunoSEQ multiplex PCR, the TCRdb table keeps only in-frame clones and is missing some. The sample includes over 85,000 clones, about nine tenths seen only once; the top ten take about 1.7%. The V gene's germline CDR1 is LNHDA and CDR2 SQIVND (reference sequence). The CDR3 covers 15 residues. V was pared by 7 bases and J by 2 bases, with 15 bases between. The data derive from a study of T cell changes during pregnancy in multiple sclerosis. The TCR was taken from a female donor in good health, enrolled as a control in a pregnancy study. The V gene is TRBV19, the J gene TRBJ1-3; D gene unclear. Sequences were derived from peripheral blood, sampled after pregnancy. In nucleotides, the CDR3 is TGTGCCAGTACAACCACATTCCTGGCTGGAAACACCATATATTTT. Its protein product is CASTTTFLAGNTIYF.